This entry concerns a single TCR beta chain. Its antigen is still unknown. No much larger clone is present one base from it, and per-base qualities are unavailable. This entry is derived from a study of blood T cell repertoires in COVID-19 (dated by TCRdb to 2018 to 2021). Study-wide context: The collaborator samples originated in the United States, Italy and Spain and spanned the acute and convalescent phases of COVID-19. The prospective study material was composed of cDNA or gDNA derived from T cells, B-cell-depleted T cells, or PBMCs. The dataset comprised deeply sampled blood TCRbeta repertoires from subjects exposed to, actively infected with, or recovered from COVID-19. The repertoires were made available in a free public database intended to serve as a resource for research on the immune response to SARS-CoV-2. Samples came from the ongoing ImmuneRACE study (first 160 participants) plus 1,254 subjects from 6 global collaborators. A de-identified subject ID, COVID-19 status, age in years and sex were almost always included in the sample metadata. Where available, HLA class I and class II types were obtained from metadata supplied by the sample provider rather than from assay-based typing. General study outcomes and caveats: How much clinical and demographic metadata was included differed by source and by participant, and the metadata was provided uncurated.

The immunoSEQ Assay, a bias-controlled multiplex PCR, was used to amplify TCRbeta CDR3 regions from genomic DNA. As for the authors' bioinformatics: The number of nucleated cells in each sample was estimated from the amplification of reference gene primers within the assay. Sequence reads were collapsed and filtered to measure the absolute abundance of every unique TCRbeta CDR3 rearrangement. For each sample, productive Simpson clonality was calculated as the square root of Simpson's diversity index across productive rearrangements. TCRdb provides this immuneACCESS table in a form limited to in-frame rearrangements. Some clones are lacking; in checked studies, under half of them reflect an unresolved V gene, and why the rest are absent is not known. V and J calls and clone size are those listed in that table; D and trimming were worked out from the DNA. This sample comprises about 110,000 clones, more than 80% of them detected only once. The ten largest clones capture less than 40% of the sample.

CDR1 and CDR2 were assigned from the germline V gene (reference sequence) as MNHEY and SMNVEV. Relative to germline, V is 0 bases shorter and J is 4 bases shorter, with 18 bases between their ends. Its CDR3 holds 17 amino acids, cysteine through phenylalanine. The only DNA kept is the CDR3, 51 bases in frame from the first base. Each collaborating institution followed its own protocols to collect whole blood in K2EDTA tubes. For TCRbeta analysis, collaborators shipped samples in one of three forms: frozen whole blood, isolated PBMCs, or DNA extracted from either of those sample types. Sequencing used peripheral blood. The origin of this receptor is a woman over 75 with acute or convalescent COVID-19. The sequence links TRBV27 to TRBJ1-1; the D segment could be TRBD1, given 6 matching bases. In nucleotides, the sequence is TGTGCCAGCAGTTTATCGGGGGCTTTGGGTCCCAGCACTGAAGCTTTCTTT. This sequence encodes CASSLSGALGPSTEAFF.